The 7 T cell receptor beta chains below were found in one sample sequenced in a study of somatic mutations in cytotoxic T cells in rheumatoid arthritis. Sequencing was performed with immunoSEQ multiplex PCR; in TCRdb, only in-frame clones are kept and a portion is missing. The sample holds approximately 5,800 clones, approximately 82% seen once. The material sequenced was CD8+ T cells sorted from blood. These receptor sequences come from an adult with rheumatoid arthritis.

J is TRBJ2-7 and V is TRBV2, with TRBD1 as a possible D gene (6 bases). Germline CDR1 is SNHLY and CDR2 is FYNNEI. The CDR3 is 14 amino acids. V was clipped by 6 bases and J by 2 bases, with 14 bases between them. CDR3 DNA sequence: TGTGCCAGCAGCTCGGACAGATCGACCTACGAGCAGTACTTC. Amino acids: CASSSDRSTYEQYF.

In its sample, this clone was seen once. J is TRBJ2-5 and V is TRBV5-5, with 7 nucleotides matching TRBD1. Per germline, CDR1 SGHKS and CDR2 YYEKEE (reference sequence). The V segment lost 0 bases and the J segment 0 bases; nucleotides outside the gene matches: 11. This CDR3 is 18 amino acids long. The CDR3 loop reads CASSLARFTGANQETQYF. CDR3 in DNA: TGTGCCAGCAGCTTGGCGCGTTTCACAGGGGCAAACCAAGAGACCCAGTACTTC.

This clone was picked up one time. This chain uses TRBV2 with TRBJ1-5; 8 bases agree with TRBD1. Germline loops: CDR1 SNHLY, CDR2 FYNNEI. The CDR3 loop spans 14 amino acids. V was clipped by 7 bases and J by 7 bases; unmatched bases: 9. In DNA, the CDR3 is TGTGCCAGCAACCTTGGACAGGGAAGACAGCCCCAGCATTTT. The encoded protein is CASNLGQGRQPQHF.

The chain is built from TRBV9 and TRBJ1-6; no reliable D call. The CDR3 runs to 15 residues. Germline V CDR1 and CDR2: SGDLS, YYNGEE. V shed 0 bases and J shed 7 bases, with 11 bases lying between them. This CDR3 is CASSVGGLSNSPLHF. The CDR3 DNA reads TGTGCCAGCAGCGTAGGTGGCTTATCCAATTCACCCCTCCACTTT.

This sequence joins TRBV5-4 and TRBJ2-1; TRBD2 agrees at 7 bases. Germline V lookup: CDR1 SGHNT, CDR2 YYREEE (reference sequence). V dropped 3 bases and J dropped 0; count of bases not matched to a gene: 0. This CDR3 region has 14 residues. CDR3 bases: TGTGCCAGCAGCTGGGAGGGCTCCTACAATGAGCAGTTCTTC. This gives the protein CASSWEGSYNEQFF.

V usage is TRBV9 and J usage is TRBJ1-1, with D possibly being TRBD1 (6 bases). Germline V gives CDR1 SGDLS, CDR2 YYNGEE. Trimming left V 0 bases short and J 11 bases short, with 20 bases between. This CDR3 has 15 amino acids. The chain's CDR3 is CASSVAPHGGDGAFF. CDR3 coding DNA: TGTGCCAGCAGCGTAGCCCCACACGGGGGCGACGGGGCTTTCTTT.

The V call is TRBV27, the J call TRBJ2-2; 14 bases fit TRBD2. The trim removed 5 bases at V and 6 bases at J, leaving 14 bases unmatched. The CDR3 sequence is 19 residues long. The germline gives CDR1 MNHEY, CDR2 SMNVEV (reference sequence). The CDR3 loop reads CASSLIMGLAGDFPGELFF. For the CDR3, the DNA is TGTGCCAGCAGTCTGATTATGGGACTAGCGGGAGATTTCCCCGGGGAGCTGTTTTTT.